The 27 T cell receptor beta chains given below trace back to one sample, sequenced in a study of CD8+CD57+ T cells in acquired aplastic anemia. It was genomic DNA that served as the template for profiling TCR beta VDJ and CDR3. One entry per CDR3 protein, called by TCRdb with MiXCR from the reads. The sample carries around 64,000 distinct CDR3 sequences, about 54% recorded once. Source material: sorted CD4+, CD8+, or CD8+CD57+ T cells (not recorded which) from PBMCs. Source of these receptors: a human donor in good health, serving as a control.

In its sample, this clonotype was seen a few times. V usage is TRBV29-1 and J usage is TRBJ2-7; 7 bases map to TRBD1. The CDR3 loop spans 14 amino acids. Trimming removed 7 bases from V and 2 bases from J; junction bases left unmatched: 11. CDR1 is SQVTM and CDR2 is ANQGSEA in the germline V gene. The CDR3 nucleotides read TGCAGCGCTTGCTTACAGGGGCCTCCCTACGAGCAGTACTTC. It yields the protein CSACLQGPPYEQYF.

This clonotype is judged medium-sized. The V and J genes are TRBV20-1 and TRBJ2-7; 9 nucleotides line up with TRBD1. The CDR3 is made up of 13 amino acids. Germline lookup yields CDR1 DFQATT and CDR2 SNEGSKA (reference sequence). The J segment lost 3 bases and the V segment lost 6 bases, leaving 6 bases of the junction unmatched. The CDR3 nucleotides are TGCAGTGCAGGCGGGACAGGGCTCTACGAGCAGTACTTC. Translation: CSAGGTGLYEQYF.

This clonotype was seen many times. The chain uses TRBV5-1 and TRBJ2-2; D call uncertain. CDR1 and CDR2 from the germline V gene are SGHRS and YFSETQ. Trimming removed 4 bases at V and 4 bases at J, with 11 bases between. The CDR3 spans 14 residues. DNA for the CDR3: TGCGCCAGCAGCCTAGAGTGGGGCACCGGGGAGCTGTTTTTT. Translated, it gives CASSLEWGTGELFF.

This clonotype was detected once. The chain uses TRBV29-1 and TRBJ2-1, with unresolved D. Trimming shortened V by 1 base and J by 2 bases, and 6 bases separated the two germline ends. The CDR3 is 13 residues long. Germline V gives CDR1 SQVTM, CDR2 ANQGSEA. CDR3 region: CSVEVETYNEQFF. The CDR3, as DNA: TGCAGCGTTGAAGTGGAAACCTACAATGAGCAGTTCTTC.

This clonotype showed up just once. Since no conserved phenylalanine or tryptophan closes the CDR3, a read error is the likely cause. The rearrangement uses TRBV2 and TRBJ2-7; 11 bases are shared with TRBD2. Germline V gene lookup returns CDR1 SNHLY and CDR2 FYNNEI. V gave up 8 bases and J gave up 1 base; unmatched junction bases: 10. There are 16 residues in the CDR3. As DNA, the CDR3 is TGTGCCAGCCGGACTCAACTAGCGGGAGCATCCTACGAGCAGTACTCC. This encodes CASRTQLAGASYEQYS.

This clonotype was recorded many times. The chain links TRBV4-2 to TRBJ1-5; possible D gene TRBD1, 6 bases. This CDR3 comprises 15 residues. Germline V gives CDR1 LGHNA, CDR2 YNFKEQ. V shed 0 bases and J shed 4 bases, with 10 bases lying between them. In DNA, the CDR3 is TGTGCCAGCAGCCAAGAAGGGGGGCATAATCAGCCCCAGCATTTT. Residues: CASSQEGGHNQPQHF.

The chain carries TRBV24-1 and TRBJ2-1, with 9 bases matching TRBD2. The CDR3 loop spans 15 amino acids. Germline-derived CDR1 and CDR2 are KGHDR and SFDVKD. Germline trimming cut 4 bases from V and 10 bases from J; bases unmatched to any gene: 10. The CDR3 protein is CATSDLAGRSGEQFF. CDR3 coding DNA: TGTGCCACCAGTGACCTAGCGGGAAGGTCCGGGGAGCAGTTCTTC.

The genes are TRBV20-1 and TRBJ1-5; perhaps TRBD1 as D (6 bases). V dropped 6 bases and J dropped 5 bases, with 17 bases sitting between them. The CDR3 extends over 14 amino acids. Per the germline V gene, CDR1 is DFQATT and CDR2 is SNEGSKA (reference sequence). The CDR3, as DNA: TGCAGTGCCAGCAGGTCGGACAGTTATCAGCCCCAGCATTTT. It specifies CSASRSDSYQPQHF.

The rearrangement links TRBV9 to TRBJ1-3; maybe TRBD1 (5 bases). This CDR3 spans 12 amino acids. V gave up 0 bases and J gave up 8 bases, with 6 bases separating them. Germline-derived CDR1 and CDR2 are SGDLS and YYNGEE. The CDR3 region has the DNA TGTGCCAGCAGCGTAGGGGACGACACCATATATTTT. Its protein product is CASSVGDDTIYF.

By sample fraction, this clonotype is medium-sized. V is TRBV7-9 and J is TRBJ1-4, with a possible D match to TRBD1 (6 bases). From germline, CDR1 is SEHNR and CDR2 FQNEAQ (reference sequence). The CDR3 spans 14 residues. The V end was cut by 0 bases, the J end by 5 bases, with 7 bases between. The CDR3: CASSLAGANEKLFF. The CDR3 coding sequence is TGTGCCAGCAGCTTAGCGGGGGCCAATGAAAAACTGTTTTTT.

Turning to this clonotype: It may be a read error: a sequence one base away is much more abundant. No conserved phenylalanine or tryptophan is present at the end of the CDR3, so a read error is the likely explanation. The chain couples TRBV19 to TRBJ1-3, with D perhaps TRBD1 (5 bases). Trimming removed 7 bases at V and 2 bases at J, with 18 bases between. The CDR3 spans 16 residues. Looked up from germline, CDR1 is LNHDA and CDR2 is SQIVND (reference sequence). The CDR3 DNA is TGTGCCAGTACCCCTGGGGATACGGGGGCTGGAAACACCATATATCTT. It translates to CASTPGDTGAGNTIYL.

There are a few counts of this clonotype. Possible read error: a much larger clone is one base away. This rearrangement joins TRBV6-1 to TRBJ1-1; D is ambiguous. V shed 2 bases and J shed 5 bases, with 12 bases lying between them. The CDR3 runs to 14 residues. Germline V gene sequence: CDR1 MNHNS, CDR2 SASEGT. The CDR3 DNA follows: TGTGCCAGCAGTGAATCAGGACGGGGAACTGAAGCTTTCTTT. This sequence encodes CASSESGRGTEAFF.

V is TRBV19 and J is TRBJ2-7; 8 nucleotides align to TRBD1. V lost 0 bases and J lost 2; bases outside the gene matches: 6. Germline CDR1 and CDR2: LNHDA and SQIVND (reference sequence). This CDR3 has 16 residues. CDR3 sequence: CASSIDRGPKAYEQYF. The CDR3 DNA sequence: TGTGCCAGTAGTATAGACAGGGGGCCTAAAGCCTACGAGCAGTACTTC.

This clonotype was counted many times. The V call is TRBV19, the J call TRBJ2-1; D could derive from TRBD1 or TRBD2 (5 bases each). The CDR3 contains 14 residues. V was trimmed by 6 bases and J by 9 bases, leaving 18 bases between them. Germline assignment: CDR1 LNHDA and CDR2 SQIVND (reference sequence). The CDR3 region has the DNA TGTGCCAGTAGACCCGGGACCCTCGTCAGTGAGCAGTTCTTC. Its protein product is CASRPGTLVSEQFF. Full variable domain (missing parts from reference TRBV19 and TRBJ2-1): DGGITQSPKYLFRKEGQNVTLSCEQNLNHDAMYWYRQDPGQGLRLIYYSQIVNDFQKGDIAEGYSVSREKKESFPLTVTSAQKNPTAFYLCASRPGTLVSEQFFGPGTRLTVL.

The chain recombines TRBV20-1 with TRBJ2-3; 7 nucleotides match TRBD2. The germline CDR1 and CDR2 sequences are DFQATT and SNEGSKA (reference sequence). Trimming cost V 3 bases and J 1 base; bases outside gene matches: 1. CDR3 length: 13 residues. CDR3 sequence reads: CSARAGGTDTQYF. For the CDR3, the DNA is TGCAGTGCTAGGGCGGGAGGCACAGATACGCAGTATTTT.

The chain has TRBV29-1 and TRBJ1-1; D might be TRBD1 (5 bases). V was clipped by 3 bases and J by 3 bases, with 8 bases between them. From germline, CDR1 is SQVTM and CDR2 ANQGSEA. CDR3 length: 12 residues. CDR3 residues: CSVDWGDTEAFF. The CDR3 nucleotides are TGCAGCGTTGATTGGGGGGACACTGAAGCTTTCTTT.

This clonotype has a single count. This chain uses TRBV9 with TRBJ1-5, with 9 bases that match TRBD1. This CDR3 region has 14 residues. Losses at the gene ends were 0 bases for V and 9 bases for J; bases not matched to a gene: 4. From germline, CDR1 is SGDLS and CDR2 YYNGEE. The CDR3: CASSVGYRGRPQHF. The CDR3 DNA reads TGTGCCAGCAGCGTAGGGTACAGGGGGCGGCCCCAGCATTTT.

Ten or more counts support this clonotype. Sequence at one end of the junction differs from germline and may be a read error. The V and J genes are TRBV9 and TRBJ1-2; D is unclear. Germline V gene sequence: CDR1 SGDLS, CDR2 YYNGEE. CDR3 size: 15 residues. In nucleotides, the CDR3 is TGTGCCAGCAGCGCAACGCCCAGCCCGCAGGCGGTAATAGGCTTC. This translates into CASSATPSPQAVIGF.

V and J are TRBV24-1 and TRBJ2-1, with TRBD2 matching 9 bases. Unmatched junction bases numbered 6, after V lost 4 bases and J lost 12 bases. In germline, CDR1 is KGHDR, CDR2 SFDVKD. CDR3 size: 13 residues. CDR3 coding DNA: TGTGCCACCAGTGACCTGACTAGCGGAAGGCAGTTCTTC. Protein product: CATSDLTSGRQFF.

The chain is built from TRBV15 and TRBJ1-1; no reliable D call. CDR3 length equals 17 residues. Germline values: CDR1 LNHNV, CDR2 YYDKDF (reference sequence). Trimming cost V 0 bases and J 1 base, with 15 bases left between them. The CDR3 DNA reads TGTGCCACCAGCAGAGAATTGGACGGCCGGGGGAACACTGAAGCTTTCTTT. Amino acid sequence: CATSRELDGRGNTEAFF.

In its sample, this clonotype is medium-sized. The V call is TRBV7-2, the J call TRBJ2-7; no reliable D call. CDR1 is SGHTA and CDR2 is FQGNSA in the germline V gene. This CDR3 contains 12 residues. V dropped 5 bases and J dropped 4 bases, with 9 bases sitting between them. Written as DNA, the CDR3 is TGTGCCAGCAGCCCCACTATTTACGAGCAGTACTTC. It yields the protein CASSPTIYEQYF.

This clonotype has a count of ten or more. V is TRBV10-2 and J is TRBJ2-2; 11 bases line up with TRBD2. This CDR3 region has 18 residues. The germline CDR1 and CDR2 sequences are WSHSY and SAAADI. V was pared by 0 bases and J by 3 bases, with 6 bases of the junction left unmatched. This CDR3 reads CASSESPSGRSDTGELFF. The CDR3, as DNA: TGCGCCAGCAGTGAGTCTCCTAGCGGGAGGTCGGACACCGGGGAGCTGTTTTTT.

This sequence joins TRBV7-2 and TRBJ2-6; unclear D gene. This CDR3 has 14 amino acids. V was trimmed by 0 bases and J by 4 bases, leaving 4 bases between them. In germline, CDR1 is SGHTA, CDR2 FQGNSA. CDR3 residues: CASSLAQGANVLTF. The CDR3 nucleotides read TGTGCCAGCAGCTTAGCGCAGGGGGCCAACGTCCTGACTTTC.

The sample holds many counts of this clonotype. This sequence joins TRBV4-1 and TRBJ2-5; D possibly corresponds to TRBD1 (7 bases). The CDR3 contains 18 residues. V was trimmed by 0 bases and J by 5 bases, leaving 22 bases between them. Germline V gives CDR1 MGHRA, CDR2 YSYEKL. CDR3 sequence reads: CASSQDLGLVGGAETQYF. In DNA form, the CDR3 reads TGCGCCAGCAGCCAAGATTTGGGACTGGTAGGGGGCGCGGAGACCCAGTACTTC.

Comments on this clonotype: With a much larger clone just one base away, this may be a read error. As DNA, the CDR3 is TGTGCCAGCTCACCAAGGCAAGAGACCCAGTACTTC. It translates to CASSPRQETQYF. J is TRBJ2-5 and V is TRBV2; D is unresolved. This CDR3 has 12 amino acids. The V and J ends lost 8 bases and 2 bases respectively, with 9 bases between them. CDR1 and CDR2 (germline): SNHLY, FYNNEI.

By sample share, this clonotype is medium-sized. This chain joins TRBV7-9 and TRBJ1-5, with D unresolved. V was shortened by 1 base and J by 7 bases, with 8 bases between the two germline ends. CDR1 SEHNR and CDR2 FQNEAQ come from the germline V gene (reference sequence). The CDR3 loop spans 13 amino acids. CDR3 residues: CASSLGSGQPQHF. CDR3 DNA: TGTGCCAGCAGCTTAGGAAGTGGGCAGCCCCAGCATTTT. The full variable domain, rest sourced from reference TRBV7-9 and TRBJ1-5, is DTGVSQNPRHKITKRGQNVTFRCDPISEHNRLYWYRQTLGQGPEFLTYFQNEAQLEKSRLLSDRFSAERPKGSFSTLEIQRTEQGDSAMYLCASSLGSGQPQHFGDGTRLSIL.

The rearrangement uses TRBV2 and TRBJ2-1; unclear D gene. CDR3 size: 11 residues. The ends were cut back, 3 bases at V and 5 bases at J, with 2 bases in the middle. Germline V gene lookup returns CDR1 SNHLY and CDR2 FYNNEI. CDR3 residues: CASSDNNEQFF. The CDR3 nucleotides are TGTGCCAGCAGTGACAACAATGAGCAGTTCTTC.